These T cell receptor beta chains were read from a single sample in a study of blood T cell repertoires in COVID-19. Assay used: immunoSEQ multiplex PCR; TCRdb lists only in-frame clones, some missing. The table includes under 45,000 clones, around 78% detected once. Sequenced input: peripheral blood. These receptors were taken from a man aged 55 to 70 with acute or convalescent COVID-19. The CDR3 runs from the conserved cysteine through the conserved F or W. Each record gives: D gene, J gene, V gene, clone size, CDR3 DNA, CDR3 protein. D genes are given only for firm matches. Only part of the rows carry a size: once, few, many, or a class if the clone is expanded.

D gene: NA; J gene: TRBJ2-3; V gene: TRBV19; clone size: NA; CDR3 DNA: TGTGCCAGTAGTAAGGGACTGCGCACAGATACGCAGTATTTT; CDR3 protein: CASSKGLRTDTQYF
D gene: NA; J gene: TRBJ2-4; V gene: TRBV23-1; clone size: NA; CDR3 DNA: TGCGCCAGCAGTCAATCTCCGGGGTGCGGTAGAGAAACCAAAAACATTCAGTACTTC; CDR3 protein: CASSQSPGCGRETKNIQYF
D gene: TRBD1; J gene: TRBJ1-5; V gene: TRBV7-2; clone size: NA; CDR3 DNA: TGTGCCAGCAGCTTTAAAGGACAGGGAAGCCAGCCCCAGCATTTT; CDR3 protein: CASSFKGQGSQPQHF
D gene: NA; J gene: TRBJ2-1; V gene: TRBV6-6; clone size: NA; CDR3 DNA: TGTGCCAGCAAGGCGGGGGACAACAATGAGCAGTTCTTC; CDR3 protein: CASKAGDNNEQFF
D gene: TRBD1; J gene: TRBJ1-3; V gene: TRBV28; clone size: NA; CDR3 DNA: TGTGCCAGCAGCTTCCCCACCGGGACAGGTAGATTTTCTGGAAACACCATATATTTT; CDR3 protein: CASSFPTGTGRFSGNTIYF
D gene: NA; J gene: TRBJ2-7; V gene: TRBV6-5; clone size: NA; CDR3 DNA: TGTGCCAGCAGTCCTAGGACAGCAGGTAGATACGAGCAGTACTTC; CDR3 protein: CASSPRTAGRYEQYF
D gene: TRBD2; J gene: TRBJ2-1; V gene: TRBV4-2; clone size: NA; CDR3 DNA: TGTGCCAGCAGCCCGGGACTAGCGGGCAATGAGCAGTTCTTC; CDR3 protein: CASSPGLAGNEQFF
D gene: TRBD2; J gene: TRBJ2-3; V gene: TRBV10-3; clone size: NA; CDR3 DNA: TGTGCCATCAGAACCGGGACTAGCGGGCTATTCACAGATACGCAGTATTTT; CDR3 protein: CAIRTGTSGLFTDTQYF
D gene: NA; J gene: TRBJ2-3; V gene: TRBV5-1; clone size: NA; CDR3 DNA: TGCGCCAGCAGCTTGCGAGGTTTTAGCACAGATACGCAGTATTTT; CDR3 protein: CASSLRGFSTDTQYF
D gene: TRBD2; J gene: TRBJ2-3; V gene: TRBV28; clone size: NA; CDR3 DNA: TGTGCCAGCACCCAAACTAGCGGGACCGCAGATACGCAGTATTTT; CDR3 protein: CASTQTSGTADTQYF
D gene: TRBD1; J gene: TRBJ2-1; V gene: TRBV7-9; clone size: NA; CDR3 DNA: TGTGCCAGCAGCTTAGTTGCCAGGGGGAAGATCAATGAGCAGTTCTTC; CDR3 protein: CASSLVARGKINEQFF
D gene: NA; J gene: TRBJ1-5; V gene: TRBV10-1; clone size: NA; CDR3 DNA: TGCGCCAGCAGTTCCGGGACACCCGATAGCAATCAGCCCCAGCATTTT; CDR3 protein: CASSSGTPDSNQPQHF
D gene: NA; J gene: TRBJ2-4; V gene: TRBV12-3/TRBV12-4; clone size: NA; CDR3 DNA: TGTGCCAGCAGTTTAGGGCGGATAAACATTCAGTACTTC; CDR3 protein: CASSLGRINIQYF
D gene: NA; J gene: TRBJ1-1; V gene: TRBV7-8; clone size: NA; CDR3 DNA: TGTGCCAGCAGCTTACGGGGGGTTGGGTGGCAGATGAACACTGAAGCTTTCTTT; CDR3 protein: CASSLRGVGWQMNTEAFF
D gene: TRBD2; J gene: TRBJ2-7; V gene: TRBV10-3; clone size: NA; CDR3 DNA: TGTGCCATCAGCGGACTAGCCTCCTACGAGCAGTACTTC; CDR3 protein: CAISGLASYEQYF
D gene: NA; J gene: TRBJ2-3; V gene: TRBV12-3/TRBV12-4; clone size: few; CDR3 DNA: TGTGCCAGCAAAGAAGGGGCAGATACGCAGTATTTT; CDR3 protein: CASKEGADTQYF
D gene: TRBD1; J gene: TRBJ2-3; V gene: TRBV4-3; clone size: NA; CDR3 DNA: TGCGCCAGCAGCCAAGATCACAGGGGGCGGACTAAGGGCACAGATACGCAGTATTTT; CDR3 protein: CASSQDHRGRTKGTDTQYF
D gene: TRBD2; J gene: TRBJ2-5; V gene: TRBV5-1; clone size: NA; CDR3 DNA: TGCGCCAGCAGCTTGGAACTAGCGGGAGAGACCCAGTACTTC; CDR3 protein: CASSLELAGETQYF
D gene: TRBD1; J gene: TRBJ1-4; V gene: TRBV7-6; clone size: NA; CDR3 DNA: TGTGCCAGCAGCTCCTGGGACAGCTCTAATGAAAAACTGTTTTTT; CDR3 protein: CASSSWDSSNEKLFF
D gene: NA; J gene: TRBJ2-7; V gene: TRBV5-5; clone size: NA; CDR3 DNA: TGTGCCAGCAGCGTGCCGGACAACGGATACGAGCAGTACTTC; CDR3 protein: CASSVPDNGYEQYF
D gene: TRBD2; J gene: TRBJ2-7; V gene: TRBV9; clone size: NA; CDR3 DNA: TGTGCCAGCGGGAGGGGACTAGCGGGAGGATCCTACGAGCAGTACTTC; CDR3 protein: CASGRGLAGGSYEQYF
D gene: TRBD1; J gene: TRBJ2-7; V gene: TRBV5-8; clone size: NA; CDR3 DNA: TGTGCCAGCAGCTCGGGGAACAGGGGGAGGATCTACGAGCAGTACTTC; CDR3 protein: CASSSGNRGRIYEQYF
D gene: TRBD1; J gene: TRBJ2-2; V gene: TRBV27; clone size: once; CDR3 DNA: TGTGCCAGTCAAGACAGGGCCGATGGTACCGCCGGGGAGCTGTTTTTT; CDR3 protein: CASQDRADGTAGELFF